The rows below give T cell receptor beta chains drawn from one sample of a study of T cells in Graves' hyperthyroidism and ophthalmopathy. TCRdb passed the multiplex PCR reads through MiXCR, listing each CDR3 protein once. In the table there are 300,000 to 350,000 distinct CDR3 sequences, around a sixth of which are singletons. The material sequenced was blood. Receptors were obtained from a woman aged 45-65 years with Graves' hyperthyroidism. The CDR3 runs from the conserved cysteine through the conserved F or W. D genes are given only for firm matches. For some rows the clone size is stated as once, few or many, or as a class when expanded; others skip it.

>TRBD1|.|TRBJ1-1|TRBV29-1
CSVAGTGGPEAFF
TGCAGCGTCGCCGGGACAGGGGGGCCGGAAGCTTTCTTT
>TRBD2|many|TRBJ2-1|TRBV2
CASVRLAGYNEQFF
TGTGCCAGCGTGAGACTAGCGGGATACAATGAGCAGTTCTTC
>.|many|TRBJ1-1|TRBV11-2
CASRLLGAEAFF
TGTGCCAGCAGATTGTTGGGGGCTGAAGCTTTCTTT
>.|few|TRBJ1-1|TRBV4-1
CASSQGGPNTEAFF
TGCGCCAGCAGCCAAGGTGGACCGAACACTGAAGCTTTCTTT
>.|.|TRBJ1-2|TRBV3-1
CASSQTPAPFGYTF
TGTGCCAGCAGCCAGACGCCAGCCCCATTTGGCTACACCTTC
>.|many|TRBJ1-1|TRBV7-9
CASSLELEAFF
TGTGCCAGCAGCTTAGAGCTTGAAGCTTTCTTT
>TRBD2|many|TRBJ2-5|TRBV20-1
CSAPSGGEETQYF
TGCAGTGCTCCGTCGGGAGGAGAAGAGACCCAGTACTTC
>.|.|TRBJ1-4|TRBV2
CASSEDLEEKLFF
TGTGCCAGCAGTGAAGATTTGGAGGAAAAACTGTTTTTT
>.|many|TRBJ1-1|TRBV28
CASSSRFSLNTEAFF
TGTGCCAGCAGTTCCCGCTTTAGTCTGAACACTGAAGCTTTCTTT
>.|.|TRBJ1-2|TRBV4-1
CASSQEYGGYGYTF
TGCGCCAGCAGCCAAGAATATGGGGGGTATGGCTACACCTTC
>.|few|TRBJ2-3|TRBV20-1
CSARGQTDTQYF
TGCAGTGCTAGAGGACAGACAGATACGCAGTATTTT
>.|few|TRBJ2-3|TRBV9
CASSVGHTDTQYF
TGTGCCAGCAGCGTAGGGCACACAGATACGCAGTATTTT
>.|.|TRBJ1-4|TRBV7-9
CASSRNEQTEKLFF
TGTGCCAGCAGCCGGAACGAGCAGACTGAAAAACTGTTTTTT
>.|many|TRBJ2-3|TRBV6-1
CAAHSGPTDTQYF
TGTGCCGCCCATTCAGGTCCCACAGATACGCAGTATTTT
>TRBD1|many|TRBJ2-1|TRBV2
CASSLGQGFAVDEQFF
TGTGCCAGCAGCTTGGGACAGGGGTTCGCAGTGGATGAGCAGTTCTTC